This TCR beta chain appears in the sequencing data of a study of CD8 T cells in ankylosing spondylitis. Researchers built TCR beta libraries using quantitative 5'-RACE with molecular barcodes. MiXCR was run by TCRdb on the 5' RACE reads, yielding one entry per CDR3 protein. There are roughly 230,000 distinct CDR3 sequences in the sample; under 12% occur only once, and approximately 2.5% lies in the top ten. CDR1 GTSNPN and CDR2 SVGIG come from the germline V gene (reference sequence). CDR3 size: 11 residues. V lost 1 base to trimming and J lost 6 bases, with 6 bases between them. Whole-study results and caveats: A motif of eight highly homologous TCR beta variants was seen as apparently characteristic of ankylosing spondylitis blood. The study looked at matched synovial fluid samples from ankylosing spondylitis patients. Disease-linked clones were reported to be significantly enriched there.

In this sample, this clonotype turned up many times. Its specificity is unknown. This TCR came from a male donor with ankylosing spondylitis or in good health (not recorded which). The sequenced material came from blood, either unsorted or a sorted T cell fraction (not recorded which). The chain employs TRBV30 and TRBJ1-1; D gene unclear. CDR3 coding DNA: TGTGCCTGGAGTGAAACTCCTGAAGCTTTCTTT. Translating it yields CAWSETPEAFF.